Included here is one TCR beta chain sequence, with context. Its antigen is currently unknown. The CDR3 sequence is 15 residues long. Germline V gives CDR1 MNHNS, CDR2 SASEGT. With 6 bases removed from V and 8 bases from J, the gap between germline ends came to 19 bases. PCR primers comprised 60 Vbeta and 13 Jbeta primers. TCRdb's copy holds only in-frame clones and misses some; the assay was immunoSEQ multiplex PCR. The data show roughly 200,000 clones, about 81% seen once. Healthy bone marrow donors formed the donor group. The source of the sample is a study of cytomegalovirus exposure and HLA in healthy donors. For the study at large: The early release's HLA-typed donors yielded 78 million or so unique TCRs. Overall study findings and caveats: Clonal expansion was found to be greater in HLA-associated TCR beta chains than in equally common others in a later analysis. Information on immune exposure was restricted to one variable (CMV serostatus).

This clonotype was obtained from a woman aged 40 to 49 in good health and CMV-seronegative. Material: PBMCs. The V gene is TRBV6-1, the J gene TRBJ1-4; D possibly corresponds to TRBD1 (5 bases). The CDR3 region is CASSQGAVGGEKLFF. In DNA, the CDR3 is TGTGCCAGCAGCCAGGGCGCCGTAGGTGGGGAAAAACTGTTTTTT.